This entry is about one TCR beta chain. Its matching antigen is unknown. Through a sample-barcoded 5' primer and a J-beta primer mix, a second PCR was run for 7 to 11 cycles. Every cDNA molecule bore a tag from a template-switch adaptor containing 12 random nucleotides. TCRdb reanalysed the 5' RACE reads using MiXCR and keeps one entry per CDR3 protein. The table has some 640,000 distinct CDR3 sequences, about 28% seen once. This entry belongs to a study of blood T cells in healthy people across ages. Study context: Every two T cells gave about one barcoded beta molecule via template switching. Study-level results: Diversity estimated from one million T cells was considered an underestimate.

Every donor contributed around 10 milliliters of peripheral blood by blood draw. This CDR3 is 17 amino acids long. Trimming cost V 5 bases and J 4 bases, with 23 bases left between them. CDR1 PRHDT and CDR2 FYEKMQ come from the germline V gene (reference sequence). The sequence came from a woman of 80 years or more in good health. The chain employs TRBV13 and TRBJ2-5, with D tentatively TRBD2 (6 bases). The sequencing input was blood. The CDR3 nucleotides read TGTGCCAGCAGCCCCCGAAGCGGGCGTTCGGCGGGAGAGACCCAGTACTTC. Protein sequence: CASSPRSGRSAGETQYF.